The entry that follows covers one T cell receptor (beta chain) sequence. Clones were sequenced by immunoSEQ multiplex PCR, and TCRdb holds only the in-frame ones, with some missing. Of roughly 710,000 clones listed, over 75% are singletons. V was pared by 2 bases and J by 5 bases, with 4 bases of the junction left unmatched. The CDR3 is 14 residues long. Germline V gene lookup returns CDR1 MGHRA and CDR2 YSYEKL. This sample is part of a study of shared T cell receptors in the human thymus. These data were likewise used in another study, on human thymus T cells. In that study: Thymus was obtained from resections taken during corrective heart surgery.

The sequenced sample consisted of thymocytes. This TCR derives from a girl under three years old with a congenital heart defect. The chain links TRBV4-1 to TRBJ2-7, with 9 bases aligning to TRBD1. For the CDR3, the DNA is TGCGCCAGCAGCCAACGGACAGGGGACAACGAGCAGTACTTC. This encodes CASSQRTGDNEQYF.